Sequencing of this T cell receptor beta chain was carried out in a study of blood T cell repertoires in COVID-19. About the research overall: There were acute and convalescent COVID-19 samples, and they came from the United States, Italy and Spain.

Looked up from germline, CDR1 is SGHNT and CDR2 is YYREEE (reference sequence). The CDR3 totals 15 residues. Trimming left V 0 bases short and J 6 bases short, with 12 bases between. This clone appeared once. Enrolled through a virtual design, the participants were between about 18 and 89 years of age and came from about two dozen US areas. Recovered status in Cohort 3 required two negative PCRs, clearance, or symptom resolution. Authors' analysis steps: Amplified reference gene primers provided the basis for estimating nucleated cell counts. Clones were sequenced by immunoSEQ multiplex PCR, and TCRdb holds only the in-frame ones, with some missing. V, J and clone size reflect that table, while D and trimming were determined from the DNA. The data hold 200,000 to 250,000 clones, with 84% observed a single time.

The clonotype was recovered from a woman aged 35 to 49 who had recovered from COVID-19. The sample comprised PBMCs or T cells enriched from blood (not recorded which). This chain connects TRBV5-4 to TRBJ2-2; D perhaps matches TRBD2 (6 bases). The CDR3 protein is CASSLGTSFSGELFF. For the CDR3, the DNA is TGTGCCAGCAGCTTGGGTACTAGCTTCTCCGGGGAGCTGTTTTTT. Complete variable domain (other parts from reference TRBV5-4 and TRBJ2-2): ETGVTQSPTHLIKTRGQQVTLRCSSQSGHNTVSWYQQALGQGPQFIFQYYREEENGRGNFPPRFSGLQFPNYSSELNVNALELDDSALYLCASSLGTSFSGELFFGEGSRLTVL.